Included here is one TCR beta chain sequence, with context. The sample belongs to a study of beta chain features in type 1 diabetes. With V trimmed by 2 bases and J by 3 bases, 1 base remained unmatched. Germline-derived CDR1 and CDR2 are GTSNPN and SVGIG (reference sequence). This CDR3 region has 14 residues. Expressed TCRB transcripts were sequenced because the entire RNA isolate underwent reverse transcription. The repertoire was sequenced with immunoSEQ multiplex PCR; TCRdb's copy has only in-frame clones and lacks some. The table shows approximately 100,000 clones, with under 40% occurring only once.

The sample comprised stem cell memory CD4+ T cells from blood. The TCR was taken from a woman between 18 and 30 years old in good health. V is TRBV30 and J is TRBJ2-5; TRBD2 matches at 12 bases. CDR3 bases: TGTGCCTGGAGTCGGACTAGCGGGAAAGAGACCCAGTACTTC. Protein sequence: CAWSRTSGKETQYF.